Below, 20 T cell receptor beta chains from the same sample are listed, as sequenced in a study of blood T cell repertoires in COVID-19. Assay used: immunoSEQ multiplex PCR; TCRdb lists only in-frame clones, some missing. The sample records hundreds of thousands of clones, more than 70% being singletons. The sample consisted of peripheral blood. The receptors were sampled from a woman in her 30s with COVID-19, enrolled during active disease.

This chain joins TRBV6-2 or TRBV6-3 and TRBJ2-1; TRBD1 might be the D (5 bases). Trimming pared 0 bases from V and 0 bases from J, leaving 15 bases between. This CDR3 has 18 amino acids. Germline V lookup: CDR1 MNHEY, CDR2 SVGEGT. The CDR3 spells CASSYSGPGLVSYNEQFF. The DNA for the CDR3 is TGTGCCAGCAGTTACTCTGGGCCAGGGCTCGTCTCCTACAATGAGCAGTTCTTC.

This CDR3 reads CASSQGTGNYGYTF. CDR3 in DNA: TGTGCCAGCAGTCAGGGGACGGGGAACTATGGCTACACCTTC. The gene calls are TRBV9 and TRBJ1-2; the D gene is possibly TRBD1 (6 bases). Germline V CDR1 and CDR2: SGDLS, YYNGEE. CDR3 length: 14 amino acids. Trimming removed 5 bases from V and 2 bases from J, with 13 bases in between.

The chain links TRBV27 to TRBJ1-2; a weak D match, TRBD1 (6 bases). This CDR3 comprises 15 residues. Germline assignment: CDR1 MNHEY and CDR2 SMNVEV (reference sequence). The germline V and J ends were trimmed by 5 bases and 2 bases, with 15 bases remaining between them. This CDR3 is CASSPGQLINYGYTF. In nucleotides, the CDR3 is TGTGCCAGCAGTCCCGGACAGTTGATAAACTATGGCTACACCTTC.

The gene calls are TRBV27 and TRBJ2-1, with 8 bases that match TRBD2. Trimming took 5 bases from V and 2 from J; bases not matched to a gene: 5. The CDR3 runs to 15 residues. Germline CDR1 reads MNHEY; CDR2 reads SMNVEV (reference sequence). As DNA, the CDR3 is TGTGCCAGCAGTGTGGGGACTAGGGCCTACAATGAGCAGTTCTTC. Translating gives CASSVGTRAYNEQFF.

The chain has TRBV7-2 and TRBJ1-3, with 11 bases matching TRBD1. Germline lookup yields CDR1 SGHTA and CDR2 FQGNSA. The CDR3 has 17 residues. V trimming: 0 bases; J trimming: 3 bases; junction bases outside the gene matches: 4. The CDR3 loop reads CASSLAPGTGGGNTIYF. The CDR3 DNA reads as TGTGCCAGCAGCTTAGCCCCGGGGACAGGGGGTGGAAACACCATATATTTT.

The rearrangement joins TRBV28 to TRBJ1-2; 7 nucleotides line up with TRBD1. The germline gives CDR1 MDHEN, CDR2 SYDVKM. With 4 bases clipped from V and 2 bases from J, the junction kept 10 bases outside the gene matches. This CDR3 contains 16 residues. CDR3 sequence (DNA): TGTGCCAGCAGTTGGGCGGGACAGACCTTCAACTATGGCTACACCTTC. Residues: CASSWAGQTFNYGYTF.

V and J are TRBV27 and TRBJ2-1; 8 bases agree with TRBD2. The germline V gene has CDR1 MNHEY and CDR2 SMNVEV (reference sequence). The CDR3 covers 14 residues. The J segment lost 4 bases and the V segment lost 8 bases, leaving 7 bases of the junction unmatched. CDR3 protein: CASGRGAGYNEQFF. CDR3 bases: TGTGCCAGCGGGCGGGGGGCCGGTTACAATGAGCAGTTCTTC.

V is TRBV19 and J is TRBJ2-1; D uncertain. Between the trimmed V and J ends, which lost 1 base and 3 bases, there was a span of 13 bases. The CDR3 loop spans 16 amino acids. CDR1 is LNHDA and CDR2 is SQIVND in the germline V gene (reference sequence). The CDR3 DNA is TGTGCCAGTAGTATAGCTGACAACCCCCTCTACAATGAGCAGTTCTTC. This sequence encodes CASSIADNPLYNEQFF.

The chain couples TRBV6-5 to TRBJ2-3, with a tentative D call TRBD1 (6 bases). V lost 10 bases, J lost 0 bases, and 17 bases lay in between. CDR3 length equals 15 residues. Germline CDR1 MNHEY, CDR2 SVGAGI. The chain's CDR3 is CATLSRGLSTDTQYF. The CDR3 nucleotides read TGTGCCACCCTGAGCAGGGGCCTTAGCACAGATACGCAGTATTTT.

The chain employs TRBV9 and TRBJ1-5; 9 nucleotides match TRBD1. V shed 0 bases, J shed 5 bases, and the junction held 3 bases outside the gene matches. Germline values: CDR1 SGDLS, CDR2 YYNGEE. CDR3 size: 15 residues. The DNA for the CDR3 is TGTGCCAGCAGCGTAGGGGGACAGGGAGATCAGCCCCAGCATTTT. This gives the protein CASSVGGQGDQPQHF.

The chain links TRBV5-6 to TRBJ2-1; perhaps TRBD1 as D (5 bases). This CDR3 region has 15 residues. V was cut by 0 bases and J by 7 bases, with 14 bases left in between. Looked up from germline, CDR1 is SGHDT and CDR2 is YYEEEE. The CDR3 is CASSLEGRVGNEQFF. The CDR3 DNA sequence: TGTGCCAGCAGCTTGGAGGGCAGGGTTGGAAATGAGCAGTTCTTC.

The chain uses TRBV5-8 and TRBJ2-1; D is possibly TRBD2 (5 bases). Trimming removed 0 bases from V and 6 bases from J, with 13 bases in between. Germline CDR1 reads SGHTS; CDR2 reads YDEGEE. CDR3 length equals 15 residues. This CDR3 reads CASSLGTGTGNEQFF. The CDR3, as DNA: TGTGCCAGCAGCTTGGGCACGGGAACGGGCAATGAGCAGTTCTTC.

This chain uses TRBV11-1 with TRBJ2-3; TRBD2 agrees at 7 bases. With 3 bases clipped from V and 3 bases from J, the junction kept 9 bases outside the gene matches. The CDR3 covers 16 residues. The germline V gene encodes CDR1 SGHAT and CDR2 FQDESV (reference sequence). CDR3 in DNA: TGTGCCAGCAGCTTGAGCGGGGAGCTAGGTACAGATACGCAGTATTTT. It is translated as CASSLSGELGTDTQYF.

The chain combines TRBV19 with TRBJ2-5, with a tentative D call TRBD2 (5 bases). Per germline, CDR1 LNHDA and CDR2 SQIVND (reference sequence). This CDR3 region has 13 residues. Trimming removed 3 bases from V and 3 bases from J, with 8 bases in between. CDR3 protein: CASSIAGEETQYF. The CDR3 DNA follows: TGTGCCAGTAGTATCGCGGGTGAAGAGACCCAGTACTTC.

The V and J genes are TRBV3-1 (or the pseudogene TRBV3-2) and TRBJ1-5; D not certain. Trimming stripped 3 bases from V and 0 bases from J, with 3 bases between. Germline V gene data show CDR1 as LGHDT and CDR2 as YNNKEL (reference sequence). The CDR3 runs to 13 residues. The CDR3 coding sequence is TGTGCCAGCAGCCATTATAGCAATCAGCCCCAGCATTTT. It translates to CASSHYSNQPQHF.

This clone appeared once. The chain couples TRBV18 to TRBJ2-7; TRBD2 matches 8 bases. The J segment lost 3 bases and the V segment lost 2 bases, leaving 6 bases of the junction unmatched. Germline CDR1 reads KGHSH; CDR2 reads LQKENI. This CDR3 spans 15 amino acids. The chain's CDR3 is CASSPGSSGLYEQYV. The CDR3 DNA follows: TGTGCCAGCTCACCAGGTTCTAGCGGGCTCTACGAGCAGTACGTC.

This chain connects TRBV7-2 to TRBJ2-7, with TRBD2 matching 10 bases. The CDR3 has 14 amino acids. The V gene's germline CDR1 is SGHTA and CDR2 FQGNSA. V was clipped by 1 base and J by 6 bases; unmatched bases: 3. Written as DNA, the CDR3 is TGTGCCAGCAGCTTAGTCGCTAGCGGGGGCGAGCAGTACGTC. Protein: CASSLVASGGEQYV.

CDR3 amino acids: CASSFKGQGFEAFF. The CDR3 DNA sequence: TGTGCCAGCAGTTTTAAGGGACAGGGGTTTGAAGCTTTCTTT. The rearrangement uses TRBV27 and TRBJ1-1, with 10 bases lining up with TRBD1. The germline CDR1 and CDR2 sequences are MNHEY and SMNVEV (reference sequence). The ends lost 3 bases at V and 7 bases at J; junction bases unmatched: 5. The CDR3 spans 14 residues.

The CDR3 protein is CASSRDRGREKLFF. The CDR3 DNA reads as TGTGCCAGCAGCCGGGACAGGGGACGGGAAAAACTGTTTTTT. The V and J genes are TRBV7-9 and TRBJ1-4; 10 nucleotides agree with TRBD1. CDR3 length: 14 amino acids. In germline, CDR1 is SEHNR, CDR2 FQNEAQ (reference sequence). J lost 8 bases, V lost 5 bases, and 5 bases had no gene match.

This clone was seen just once. The rearrangement links TRBV5-1 to TRBJ2-1, with a tentative D call TRBD2 (6 bases). This CDR3 contains 15 residues. V was pared by 6 bases and J by 6 bases, with 19 bases between. Germline loops: CDR1 SGHRS, CDR2 YFSETQ. CDR3: CASTLIGLSVNEQFF. The CDR3 coding sequence is TGCGCCAGCACCCTCATCGGACTAAGCGTCAATGAGCAGTTCTTC.